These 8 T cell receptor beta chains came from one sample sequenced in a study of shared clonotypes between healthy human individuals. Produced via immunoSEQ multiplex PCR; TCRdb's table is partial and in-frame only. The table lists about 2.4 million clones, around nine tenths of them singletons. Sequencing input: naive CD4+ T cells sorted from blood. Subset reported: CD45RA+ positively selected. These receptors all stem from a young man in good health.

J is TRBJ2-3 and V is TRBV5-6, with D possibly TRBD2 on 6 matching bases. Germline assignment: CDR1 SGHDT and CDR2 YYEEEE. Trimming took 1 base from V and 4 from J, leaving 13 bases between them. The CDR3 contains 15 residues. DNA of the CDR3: TGTGCCAGCAGCTTGAGCGGCGCGGGGCCAGATACGCAGTATTTT. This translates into CASSLSGAGPDTQYF.

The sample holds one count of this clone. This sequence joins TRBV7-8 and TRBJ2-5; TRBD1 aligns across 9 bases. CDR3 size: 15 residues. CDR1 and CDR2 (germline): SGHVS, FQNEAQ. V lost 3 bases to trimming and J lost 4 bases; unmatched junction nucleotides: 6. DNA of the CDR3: TGTGCCAGCAGCTTCGACAGGGGGAGTGGAGAGACCCAGTACTTC. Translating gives CASSFDRGSGETQYF.

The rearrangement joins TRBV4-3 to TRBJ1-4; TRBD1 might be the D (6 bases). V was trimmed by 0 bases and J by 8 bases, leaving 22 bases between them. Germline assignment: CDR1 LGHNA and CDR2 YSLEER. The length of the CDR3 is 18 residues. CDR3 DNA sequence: TGCGCCAGCAGCCAAGAATTCAGGGGTGTTATGGATGGGGAAAAACTGTTTTTT. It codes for CASSQEFRGVMDGEKLFF.

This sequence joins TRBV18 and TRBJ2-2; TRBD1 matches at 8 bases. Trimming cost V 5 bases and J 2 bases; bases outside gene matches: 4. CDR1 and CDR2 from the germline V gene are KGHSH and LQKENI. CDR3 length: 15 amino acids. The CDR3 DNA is TGTGCCAGCTCAGTAGGACAGGGAAACACCGGGGAGCTGTTTTTT. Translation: CASSVGQGNTGELFF.

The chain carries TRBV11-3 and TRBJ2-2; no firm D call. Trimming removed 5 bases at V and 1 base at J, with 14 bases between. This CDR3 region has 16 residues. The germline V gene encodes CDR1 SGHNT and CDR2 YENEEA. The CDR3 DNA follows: TGTGCCAGCAGCCAATATTCCGGTGGGAACACCGGGGAGCTGTTTTTT. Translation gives CASSQYSGGNTGELFF.

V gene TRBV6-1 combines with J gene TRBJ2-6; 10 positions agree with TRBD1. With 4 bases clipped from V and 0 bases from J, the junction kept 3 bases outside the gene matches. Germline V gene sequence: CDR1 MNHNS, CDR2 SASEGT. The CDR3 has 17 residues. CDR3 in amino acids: CASSGQGATSGANVLTF. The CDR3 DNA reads TGTGCCAGCAGTGGACAGGGGGCAACCTCTGGGGCCAACGTCCTGACTTTC.

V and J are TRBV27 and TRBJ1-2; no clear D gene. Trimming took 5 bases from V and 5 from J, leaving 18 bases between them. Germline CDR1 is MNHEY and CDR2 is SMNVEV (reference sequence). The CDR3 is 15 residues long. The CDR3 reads CASSTPGRSSYGYTF. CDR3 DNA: TGTGCCAGCAGTACCCCCGGAAGGAGCTCGTATGGCTACACCTTC.

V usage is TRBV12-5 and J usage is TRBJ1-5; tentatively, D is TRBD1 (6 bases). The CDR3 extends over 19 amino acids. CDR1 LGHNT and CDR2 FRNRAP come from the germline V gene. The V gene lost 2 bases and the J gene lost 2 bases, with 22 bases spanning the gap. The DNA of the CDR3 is TGTGCTAGTGGTTTGCCCCCCGTGGGGGCCGACGGGTGCAATCAGCCCCAGCATTTT. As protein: CASGLPPVGADGCNQPQHF.